What follows are 30 T cell receptor beta chains derived from one specimen sequenced in a study of T cells after yellow fever vaccination. Using its own MiXCR run on the 5' RACE reads, TCRdb lists one record per CDR3 protein. The sample consists of under 150,000 distinct CDR3 sequences, roughly 8.2% of them appearing once. The source material was CD4+ T cells sorted from PBMCs, sampled 5 days after the yellow fever booster vaccination. These receptor sequences come from a man aged 25 to 40 who received the YFV17D yellow fever vaccine.

A few counts support this clonotype. The V gene is TRBV4-1, the J gene TRBJ2-7, with D possibly matching TRBD2 (6 bases). V lost 1 base and J lost 2, with 9 bases in between. Germline V lookup: CDR1 MGHRA, CDR2 YSYEKL. CDR3 length: 14 amino acids. The CDR3 DNA reads as TGCGCCAGCAGCCAAGGTGCGGGAACCTACGAGCAGTACTTC. Amino acid sequence: CASSQGAGTYEQYF.

This clonotype turned up a few times. The rearrangement uses TRBV24-1 and TRBJ2-7; the D gene is possibly TRBD1 (5 bases). Germline CDR1 KGHDR, CDR2 SFDVKD. V was trimmed by 1 base and J by 2 bases, leaving 8 bases between them. CDR3 size: 14 residues. The CDR3 DNA reads TGTGCCACCAGTGATTTCGGACATCCCTACGAGCAGTACTTC. As protein: CATSDFGHPYEQYF.

This clonotype has at least ten counts. The V call is TRBV5-1, the J call TRBJ2-5; possible D gene TRBD2, 5 bases. V was pared by 0 bases and J by 0 bases, with 12 bases between. Germline V CDR1 and CDR2: SGHRS, YFSETQ. This CDR3 comprises 16 residues. Here the CDR3 DNA reads TGCGCCAGCAGCTTGGGCGTAGGCGGGTACCAAGAGACCCAGTACTTC. It codes for CASSLGVGGYQETQYF.

This clonotype has a count of ten or more. The chain employs TRBV21-1 and TRBJ2-6; TRBD1 reflects the table's D call only, with no check against the DNA. TRBV21-1 represents a pseudogene. This CDR3 region has 17 residues. For the CDR3, the DNA is TGTGCCAGCAGCAACTTAACAGGACAGTCTGGGGCCAACGTCCTGACTTTC. Protein sequence: CASSNLTGQSGANVLTF.

This clonotype occurred many times. The DNA of the CDR3 is TGTGCTGCAGGGGGCATCGGAAAACTGTTTTTT. This codes for CAAGGIGKLFF. This chain uses TRBV10-3 with TRBJ1-4; 8 nucleotides match TRBD1. The CDR3 runs 11 residues. The germline gives CDR1 ENHRY, CDR2 SYGVKD.

This clonotype came up many times. The CDR3 coding sequence is TGTGCCAGCAGTTACAGAGGGACAGGGGACTCCCAAAACTATGGCTACACCTTC. Its protein product is CASSYRGTGDSQNYGYTF. The chain is built from TRBV6-5 and TRBJ1-2, with TRBD1 identical over 10 bases. Germline trimming cut 2 bases from V and 2 bases from J; bases unmatched to any gene: 11. The V gene's germline CDR1 is MNHEY and CDR2 SVGAGI. The CDR3 loop spans 18 amino acids.

This clonotype has ten or more counts. The V gene is TRBV19, the J gene TRBJ2-1; no reliable D call. This CDR3 is 13 amino acids long. V lost 5 bases, J lost 2 bases, and 7 bases lay in between. The germline V gene encodes CDR1 LNHDA and CDR2 SQIVND (reference sequence). CDR3 in amino acids: CASSPRPYNEQFF. CDR3 nucleotide sequence: TGTGCCAGTAGTCCCCGTCCCTACAATGAGCAGTTCTTC.

This clonotype has a count of ten or more. The gene calls are TRBV7-9 and TRBJ2-5; tentative D call: TRBD1 (5 bases). This CDR3 comprises 14 residues. V was trimmed by 3 bases and J by 7 bases, leaving 15 bases between them. The germline V gene encodes CDR1 SEHNR and CDR2 FQNEAQ (reference sequence). The chain's CDR3 is CASSFSTGDVTQYF. The CDR3 bases are TGTGCCAGCAGCTTCTCCACAGGCGACGTGACCCAGTACTTC.

This clonotype was detected ten times or more. V is TRBV12-3 or TRBV12-4 and J is TRBJ1-4, with D hard to call. V lost 8 bases and J lost 3, with 22 bases in between. The CDR3 consists of 17 residues. The chain's CDR3 is CASDSPLQGRSNEKLFF. The CDR3 DNA sequence: TGTGCCAGCGATTCCCCCCTGCAAGGGAGGTCTAATGAAAAACTGTTTTTT.

Ten or more counts support this clonotype. The V gene is TRBV7-3, the J gene TRBJ2-3; 9 nucleotides line up with TRBD2. CDR1 is SGHTA and CDR2 is FQGTGA in the germline V gene. Trimming cost V 5 bases and J 1 base; bases outside gene matches: 7. The CDR3 length is 16 residues. The CDR3 bases are TGTGCCAGCAGCACCCATCTAGCGGGGCGCACAGATACGCAGTATTTT. Protein product: CASSTHLAGRTDTQYF. The whole variable domain, filled in from reference TRBV7-3 and TRBJ2-3, reads GAGVSQTPSNKVTEKGKYVELRCDPISGHTALYWYRQSLGQGPEFLIYFQGTGAADDSGLPNDRFFAVRPEGSVSTLKIQRTERGDSAVYLCASSTHLAGRTDTQYFGPGTRLTVL.

This clonotype has a count of ten or more. The V gene is TRBV5-8, the J gene TRBJ1-5; 7 bases are a match to TRBD1. The V gene end was trimmed by 0 bases and the J gene end by 0 bases; junction bases not matched to a gene: 3. CDR1 SGHTS and CDR2 YDEGEE come from the germline V gene. CDR3 size: 16 residues. CDR3 sequence reads: CASSLGDSYSNQPQHF. CDR3 nucleotides: TGTGCCAGCAGCTTGGGGGACAGCTATAGCAATCAGCCCCAGCATTTT.

This clonotype was counted many times. The chain employs TRBV10-3 and TRBJ2-2, with a tentative D call TRBD1 (6 bases). The germline gives CDR1 ENHRY, CDR2 SYGVKD. With 7 bases removed from V and 3 bases from J, the gap between germline ends came to 9 bases. The CDR3 runs 13 residues. Written as DNA, the CDR3 is TGTGCCATCACGACAGGTGACACCGGGGAGCTGTTTTTT. Its protein is CAITTGDTGELFF.

At least ten counts were recorded for this clonotype. This rearrangement joins TRBV7-8 to TRBJ2-7; D is possibly TRBD2 (6 bases). This CDR3 region has 11 residues. V gave up 8 bases and J gave up 6 bases, with 11 bases separating them. CDR1 and CDR2 from the germline V gene are SGHVS and FQNEAQ. The chain's CDR3 is CASGRSLEQYF. DNA for the CDR3: TGTGCCAGCGGGAGGTCCCTCGAGCAGTACTTC.

The table lists this clonotype with many counts. The chain employs TRBV20-1 and TRBJ2-7, with TRBD2 identical over 12 bases. V was clipped by 4 bases and J by 6 bases; unmatched bases: 13. This CDR3 has 16 amino acids. Germline V CDR1 and CDR2: DFQATT, SNEGSKA (reference sequence). The chain's CDR3 is CSATFGLAGSRGEQYF. In DNA, the CDR3 is TGCAGTGCTACATTCGGACTAGCGGGAAGCCGTGGCGAGCAGTACTTC.

As to this clonotype: It may be a read error: a sequence one base away is much more abundant. The chain joins TRBV11-2 to TRBJ2-2, with 10 bases lining up with TRBD2. The CDR3 totals 15 residues. Germline loops: CDR1 SGHAT, CDR2 FQNNGV. The CDR3 loop is CASSLLAGEAGELVF. CDR3 nucleotides: TGTGCCAGCAGCTTACTAGCGGGAGAGGCCGGGGAGCTGGTTTTT.

This clonotype showed up just a few times. The chain joins TRBV7-2 to TRBJ2-7; 10 bases map to TRBD1. CDR3 size: 15 residues. Germline V gene sequence: CDR1 SGHTA, CDR2 FQGNSA. J gave up 2 bases and V 5 bases, and 6 bases lay outside the gene matches. CDR3 in amino acids: CASSARDRGPYEQYF. CDR3 bases: TGTGCCAGCAGCGCCCGGGACAGGGGACCCTACGAGCAGTACTTC.

This clonotype has ten or more counts. The genes are TRBV29-1 and TRBJ2-3, with D unclear. This CDR3 spans 14 amino acids. V was shortened by 2 bases and J by 0 bases, with 9 bases between the two germline ends. The germline V gene has CDR1 SQVTM and CDR2 ANQGSEA. CDR3 loop: CSVESHRSTDTQYF. CDR3 bases: TGCAGCGTTGAAAGCCATAGAAGCACAGATACGCAGTATTTT.

At least ten counts were recorded for this clonotype. This chain links TRBV7-2 with TRBJ2-2, with TRBD1 identical over 8 bases. V lost 6 bases to trimming and J lost 4 bases; unmatched junction nucleotides: 4. CDR3 size: 14 residues. Germline CDR1 and CDR2: SGHTA and FQGNSA. DNA for the CDR3: TGTGCCAGCAGTTCCGGGACAGGCACCGGGGAGCTGTTTTTT. Protein: CASSSGTGTGELFF.

This clonotype has a count of ten or more. The V gene is TRBV29-1, the J gene TRBJ2-3; D unclear. Germline-derived CDR1 and CDR2 are SQVTM and ANQGSEA. The CDR3 runs to 8 residues. The CDR3 loop is CSADTQYF. The CDR3 nucleotides read TGCAGTGCAGATACGCAGTATTTT.

The V gene is TRBV20-1, the J gene TRBJ1-5; D gene uncertain. CDR1 and CDR2 from the germline V gene are DFQATT and SNEGSKA (reference sequence). V was cut by 5 bases and J by 0 bases, with 17 bases left in between. The CDR3 sequence is 16 residues long. CDR3 nucleotides: TGCAGTGCTCTTGACCCCCTGATGGTTAGCAATCAGCCCCAGCATTTT. Translating it yields CSALDPLMVSNQPQHF.

Only a few counts were recorded for this clonotype. The genes are TRBV29-1 and TRBJ1-1, with D possibly being TRBD1 (5 bases). The V end lost 7 bases, the J end lost 4 bases, and 19 bases lay between the germline ends. CDR3 length: 14 residues. Germline lookup yields CDR1 SQVTM and CDR2 ANQGSEA. In DNA, the CDR3 is TGCAGCGCATCGAGCAGGGAGAGAGGCACTGAAGCTTTCTTT. This translates into CSASSRERGTEAFF.

On this clonotype: This may be a read error: a much more frequent sequence differs by one nucleotide. The chain joins TRBV2 to TRBJ2-5; tentatively, D is TRBD2 (5 bases). Germline V gene sequence: CDR1 SNHLY, CDR2 FYNNEI. The CDR3 sequence is 16 residues long. In DNA, the CDR3 is TGTGCCATCAGTGAAGCGCTTAAGAGGGCCCTCGAGACCCAGTACTTC. Its protein product is CAISEALKRALETQYF.

This clonotype was counted many times. The genes are TRBV28 and TRBJ2-3; 10 bases line up with TRBD2. The CDR3 has 17 residues. Germline V gene lookup returns CDR1 MDHEN and CDR2 SYDVKM. CDR3 residues: CASRSGGGAGGYHTQYF. The CDR3 nucleotides are TGTGCAAGCCGTTCCGGGGGGGGAGCGGGAGGGTATCATACGCAGTATTTT.

In the case of this clonotype: A much larger clone differs by one base, so this may be a read error. CDR3: CASSAPGQRSYEQYF. The CDR3 nucleotides read TGTGCCAGTAGTGCCCCGGGACAGAGGTCCTACGAGCAGTACTTC. This chain links TRBV19 with TRBJ2-7; 7 bases fit TRBD1. The germline V gene has CDR1 LNHDA and CDR2 SQIVND (reference sequence). V was clipped by 5 bases and J by 1 base; unmatched bases: 8. CDR3 size: 15 residues.

This clonotype was seen many times. The J gene is TRBJ2-1, the V gene TRBV28; 10 nucleotides match TRBD2. The J segment lost 3 bases and the V segment lost 6 bases, leaving 5 bases of the junction unmatched. Germline V gives CDR1 MDHEN, CDR2 SYDVKM. The length of the CDR3 is 15 residues. The DNA of the CDR3 is TGTGCCAGCAGCCCTAGCGGGAGTGTCTACAATGAGCAGTTCTTC. Translation: CASSPSGSVYNEQFF.

The sample holds many counts of this clonotype. The chain employs TRBV4-3 and TRBJ1-2; D not resolved. The CDR3 consists of 17 residues. V lost 5 bases and J 2 bases, leaving 21 bases between the germline ends. The germline CDR1 and CDR2 sequences are LGHNA and YSLEER. DNA for the CDR3: TGCGCCAGCAGCTTCGAAGGCGGTCTCTCCCGGAACTATGGCTACACCTTC. Its translation is CASSFEGGLSRNYGYTF.

This clonotype was detected ten times or more. V and J are TRBV3-1 and TRBJ2-1, with D possibly matching TRBD2 (6 bases). This CDR3 has 16 residues. The germline V and J ends were trimmed by 5 bases and 6 bases, with 20 bases remaining between them. The germline CDR1 and CDR2 sequences are LGHDT and YNNKEL (reference sequence). Written as DNA, the CDR3 is TGTGCCAGCAGCTCTCGGTTATATGGTAGCGGCAATGAGCAGTTCTTC. It codes for CASSSRLYGSGNEQFF.

This clonotype was recorded many times. The chain has TRBV20-1 and TRBJ2-7; D gene ambiguous. Germline V gene data show CDR1 as DFQATT and CDR2 as SNEGSKA (reference sequence). The CDR3 loop spans 14 amino acids. The CDR3 sequence: CSVIDKQNSYEQYF. CDR3 bases: TGCAGCGTCATAGATAAACAGAACTCCTACGAGCAGTACTTC.

At least ten counts were recorded for this clonotype. V is TRBV3-1 and J is TRBJ2-3; D is possibly TRBD2 (5 bases). The CDR3 consists of 12 residues. Per the germline V gene, CDR1 is LGHDT and CDR2 is YNNKEL (reference sequence). V lost 4 bases, J lost 7 bases, and 9 bases lay in between. The CDR3 nucleotides read TGTGCCAGCAGCCTGTCCGGGAATACGCAGTATTTT. Translation: CASSLSGNTQYF.

This clonotype was found many times. The CDR3 nucleotides read TGTGCCCGCCCTCCGTCCAACACAGATACGCAGTATTTT. It is translated as CARPPSNTDTQYF. V gene TRBV7-6 combines with J gene TRBJ2-3, with unresolved D. The length of the CDR3 is 13 residues. With 11 bases removed from V and 2 bases from J, the gap between germline ends came to 14 bases. Germline V gene lookup returns CDR1 SGHVS and CDR2 FNYEAQ.